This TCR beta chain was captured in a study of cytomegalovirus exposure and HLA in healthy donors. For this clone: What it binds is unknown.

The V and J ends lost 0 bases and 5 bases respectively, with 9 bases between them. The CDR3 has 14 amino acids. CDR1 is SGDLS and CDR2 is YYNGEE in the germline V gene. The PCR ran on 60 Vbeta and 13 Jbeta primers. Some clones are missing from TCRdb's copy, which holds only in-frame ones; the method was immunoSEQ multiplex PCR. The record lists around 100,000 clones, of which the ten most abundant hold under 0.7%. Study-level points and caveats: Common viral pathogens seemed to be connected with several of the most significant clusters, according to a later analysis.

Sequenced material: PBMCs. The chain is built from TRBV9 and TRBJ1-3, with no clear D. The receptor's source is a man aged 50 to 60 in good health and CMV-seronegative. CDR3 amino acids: CASSVGGSRNTIYF. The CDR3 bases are TGTGCCAGCAGCGTAGGAGGGAGCCGAAACACCATATATTTT.